This note documents a single TCR beta chain sequence. What it binds is not known. This CDR3 spans 16 amino acids. Germline CDR1 and CDR2: MNHEY and SVGAGI. After removal of 2 bases from V and 2 bases from J, the junction contained 8 bases not matched to a gene. This entry belongs to a study of beta chain features in type 1 diabetes. General study results and limits: Moderately but significantly shorter TCRB CDR3s were found in Type 1 diabetes patients in all four CD4+ subsets.

The entirety of the isolated RNA underwent reverse transcription, so expressed TCRB transcripts were sequenced. Data came from immunoSEQ multiplex PCR; TCRdb stores just in-frame clones and leaves some out. Here the sample spans under 250,000 clones, roughly 14% being singletons. The genes are TRBV6-5 and TRBJ2-7; 8 positions match TRBD2. Sequenced: naive CD4+ T cells from blood. The TCR comes from a man younger than 40 with type 1 diabetes. CDR3 amino acids: CASSYGSAGGPYEQYF. In nucleotides, the CDR3 is TGTGCCAGCAGTTACGGCAGCGCGGGAGGACCCTACGAGCAGTACTTC.